This T cell receptor (beta chain) emerged from a study of cytomegalovirus exposure and HLA in healthy donors. The J segment lost 4 bases and the V segment lost 9 bases, leaving 13 bases of the junction unmatched. Germline loops: CDR1 LGHNT, CDR2 FRNRAP. The CDR3 loop spans 17 amino acids. Study conclusions and caveats: Later analysis placed DRB1 highest and HLA-C lowest in TCR association rates, which differed by HLA locus. In a later analysis, a missense DCLRE1C variant was linked to TCR beta V- and J-gene trimming. The study recorded 164 TCR beta chains that were cytomegalovirus-associated.

PCR used 60 Vbeta primers and 13 Jbeta primers. Repertoires were generated with immunoSEQ multiplex PCR, while TCRdb's copy carries only in-frame clones and drops some. Of more than 90,000 clones listed, approximately 80% are singletons. Note on this clone: Its antigen is currently unknown.

The chain recombines TRBV12-5 with TRBJ1-5; 12 bases are a match to TRBD1. The source of this sequence is a woman aged 60 to 75 in good health and CMV-seronegative. The sequenced sample consisted of PBMCs. CDR3 protein: CARSSGTGGAGNQPQHF. For the CDR3, the DNA is TGTGCTAGGAGCTCGGGGACAGGGGGCGCAGGGAATCAGCCCCAGCATTTT.